This is a list of T cell receptor beta chains from one sample in a study of blood T cells in healthy people across ages. TCRdb reprocessed the 5' RACE reads with MiXCR, giving one entry per CDR3 protein. The repertoire includes around 900,000 distinct CDR3 sequences, 45% to 60% of them detected once, and about 20% sits in the top ten. Sequenced material: blood. These receptors originate from a woman aged 55-69 years in good health. Each CDR3 is given with its conserved first and last residue. Fields, in order: CDR3 DNA, CDR3 protein, clone size, J gene, V gene, D gene. The D gene is left open where the match is weak. Not all rows give a size; the values are once, few, many and, for expanded clones, a class.

cdr3_nt: TGTGCCAGCAGCCCTAAAGGAGGGAGGGCCGCAGATACGCAGTATTTT
cdr3_aa: CASSPKGGRAADTQYF
clone_size: -
j_call: TRBJ2-3
v_call: TRBV3-1
d_call: TRBD2

cdr3_nt: TGTGCCAGCAGTTACCTTCGGGACAGGGCAAACGAGCAGTACTTC
cdr3_aa: CASSYLRDRANEQYF
clone_size: -
j_call: TRBJ2-7
v_call: TRBV6-2/TRBV6-3
d_call: TRBD1

cdr3_nt: TGCAGTGCTAGAGATGGGGAAACGCGCTACACCTTC
cdr3_aa: CSARDGETRYTF
clone_size: -
j_call: TRBJ1-2
v_call: TRBV20-1
d_call: -

cdr3_nt: TGTGCCAGCAGGCATATCGGGACAGGGGCTCACCATTCCCCTCGAGGCGGGGAGCTGTTTTTT
cdr3_aa: CASRHIGTGAHHSPRGGELFF
clone_size: once
j_call: TRBJ2-2
v_call: TRBV11-1
d_call: TRBD1

cdr3_nt: TGTGCCAGCAGCTTAGATCCCGGCCGGCAGTACTTC
cdr3_aa: CASSLDPGRQYF
clone_size: -
j_call: TRBJ2-7
v_call: TRBV13
d_call: -

cdr3_nt: TGTGCCAGCAGTCAACGGACAGGGGGCTGGGTTGGTGAGCAGTTCTTC
cdr3_aa: CASSQRTGGWVGEQFF
clone_size: -
j_call: TRBJ2-1
v_call: TRBV27
d_call: TRBD1

cdr3_nt: TGCGCCAGCAGCTCGGCGGGTCGGGCCAACGTCCTGACTTTC
cdr3_aa: CASSSAGRANVLTF
clone_size: -
j_call: TRBJ2-6
v_call: TRBV5-1
d_call: -

cdr3_nt: TGTGCCAGCAACCTCTCGGGACAGCTCTACGAGCAGTACTTC
cdr3_aa: CASNLSGQLYEQYF
clone_size: -
j_call: TRBJ2-7
v_call: TRBV12-3/TRBV12-4
d_call: TRBD1

cdr3_nt: TGCGCCAGCAGCCAAGAAAGGGGGCTTGGGCAGTTCTTC
cdr3_aa: CASSQERGLGQFF
clone_size: few
j_call: TRBJ2-1
v_call: TRBV4-3
d_call: TRBD1

cdr3_nt: TGTGCCAGCAGCTCCCGACAGGGGCGGTACAATGAGCAGTTCTTC
cdr3_aa: CASSSRQGRYNEQFF
clone_size: -
j_call: TRBJ2-1
v_call: TRBV7-2
d_call: TRBD1

cdr3_nt: TGTGCCAGCAGTGACATAATAGCGGATAGCACAGATACGCAGTATTTT
cdr3_aa: CASSDIIADSTDTQYF
clone_size: -
j_call: TRBJ2-3
v_call: TRBV2
d_call: -

cdr3_nt: TGCAGTGCTAGCTATGACGTCGGGAGCTACGAGCAGTACTTC
cdr3_aa: CSASYDVGSYEQYF
clone_size: once
j_call: TRBJ2-7
v_call: TRBV20-1
d_call: -

cdr3_nt: TGCAGCGTTGTAGTGAAACGGGGCGAAGGGACCCAGTACTTC
cdr3_aa: CSVVVKRGEGTQYF
clone_size: -
j_call: TRBJ2-5
v_call: TRBV29-1
d_call: -

cdr3_nt: TGTGCCAGCAAGGCAGGGGGCACTGAAGCTTTCTTT
cdr3_aa: CASKAGGTEAFF
clone_size: -
j_call: TRBJ1-1
v_call: TRBV27
d_call: TRBD1

cdr3_nt: TGTGCCAGCAGTTTTTCACACAACTATGGCTACACCTTC
cdr3_aa: CASSFSHNYGYTF
clone_size: few
j_call: TRBJ1-2
v_call: TRBV6-5
d_call: -

cdr3_nt: TGCAGCACACCCGGGAGTTCTTACAATGAGCAGTTCTTC
cdr3_aa: CSTPGSSYNEQFF
clone_size: -
j_call: TRBJ2-1
v_call: TRBV29-1
d_call: -

cdr3_nt: TGTGCCAGCAGCTTAGATTTCGGGGTTACAAATTCACCCCTCCACTTT
cdr3_aa: CASSLDFGVTNSPLHF
clone_size: -
j_call: TRBJ1-6
v_call: TRBV11-2
d_call: -

cdr3_nt: TGTGCCAGCAGCTTCACAGGGTTGCGGGAGACCCAGTACTTC
cdr3_aa: CASSFTGLRETQYF
clone_size: few
j_call: TRBJ2-5
v_call: TRBV11-3
d_call: -

cdr3_nt: TGTGCCAGCACGGACCAAGCCCGGACAGTTCGTGGCGGGGAGCTGTTTTTT
cdr3_aa: CASTDQARTVRGGELFF
clone_size: -
j_call: TRBJ2-2
v_call: TRBV12-3/TRBV12-4
d_call: -

cdr3_nt: TGCGCCAGCAGCCAACCACAAGAGACCCAGTTCTTC
cdr3_aa: CASSQPQETQFF
clone_size: -
j_call: TRBJ2-1
v_call: TRBV4-1
d_call: -

cdr3_nt: TGCGCCAGCAGCTTGGCCGCCATGGAGTTAGCCGATACGCAGTATTTT
cdr3_aa: CASSLAAMELADTQYF
clone_size: -
j_call: TRBJ2-3
v_call: TRBV5-1
d_call: -

cdr3_nt: TGTGCCAGCAGTTATGACCGCGGTGAGCAGTTCTTC
cdr3_aa: CASSYDRGEQFF
clone_size: -
j_call: TRBJ2-1
v_call: TRBV6-6
d_call: -

cdr3_nt: TGTACCAGCCACGATTGGAAGGGGGCTGTGGGAAATGAGCAGTTCTTC
cdr3_aa: CTSHDWKGAVGNEQFF
clone_size: -
j_call: TRBJ2-1
v_call: TRBV27
d_call: TRBD1

cdr3_nt: TGTGCCAGCAGTTACTCTCTGGGCCGGGCCTCCGAAGGAAAACTGTTTTTT
cdr3_aa: CASSYSLGRASEGKLFF
clone_size: few
j_call: TRBJ1-4
v_call: TRBV6-6
d_call: -

cdr3_nt: TGTGCCAGCGAAACCGGGACCGGAGACTACGAGCAGTACTTC
cdr3_aa: CASETGTGDYEQYF
clone_size: -
j_call: TRBJ2-7
v_call: TRBV12-3/TRBV12-4
d_call: -

cdr3_nt: TGCGCCAGCGGACGGGCGGACAGCTCCACAGATACGCAGTATTTT
cdr3_aa: CASGRADSSTDTQYF
clone_size: -
j_call: TRBJ2-3
v_call: TRBV4-1
d_call: -

cdr3_nt: TGTGCCAGCAGTGAGGACAGGGACACTGAAGCTTTCTTT
cdr3_aa: CASSEDRDTEAFF
clone_size: -
j_call: TRBJ1-1
v_call: TRBV6-4
d_call: TRBD1

cdr3_nt: TGTGCCAGCAGCCCAATCCGGGACTACGAGCAGTACTTC
cdr3_aa: CASSPIRDYEQYF
clone_size: -
j_call: TRBJ2-7
v_call: TRBV2
d_call: -

cdr3_nt: TGTGCCAGCAGTATCGCTAGCGGGAGCCAGTTCTTC
cdr3_aa: CASSIASGSQFF
clone_size: -
j_call: TRBJ2-1
v_call: TRBV27
d_call: TRBD2

cdr3_nt: TGTGCCAGCAGCTATATTACTAGTCGGGTGTCTGGTGAGCAGTTCTTC
cdr3_aa: CASSYITSRVSGEQFF
clone_size: -
j_call: TRBJ2-1
v_call: TRBV5-6
d_call: -

cdr3_nt: TGTGCCAGCAGTTCGGACAGACGGAATCAGCCCCAGCATTTT
cdr3_aa: CASSSDRRNQPQHF
clone_size: -
j_call: TRBJ1-5
v_call: TRBV6-6
d_call: -

cdr3_nt: TGTGCCAGCAGCGTAGGGCTAGCGGGAGAGCATGAGCAGTTCTTC
cdr3_aa: CASSVGLAGEHEQFF
clone_size: few
j_call: TRBJ2-1
v_call: TRBV9
d_call: TRBD2

cdr3_nt: TGCAGTGCTCCCCCCGTAACCGATTATGGCTACACCTTC
cdr3_aa: CSAPPVTDYGYTF
clone_size: -
j_call: TRBJ1-2
v_call: TRBV20-1
d_call: -

cdr3_nt: TGTGCCAGCAGCTCCCCGGGACTAGCGGGTACAACCACAGATACGCAGTATTTT
cdr3_aa: CASSSPGLAGTTTDTQYF
clone_size: few
j_call: TRBJ2-3
v_call: TRBV12-3/TRBV12-4
d_call: TRBD2

cdr3_nt: TGTGCCAGCAGCTGGGAAGGCAGCGACTATGGCTACACCTTC
cdr3_aa: CASSWEGSDYGYTF
clone_size: -
j_call: TRBJ1-2
v_call: TRBV7-2
d_call: -

cdr3_nt: TGTGCCAGCAAACATGACAGGCGGGCTAGCGCAGATACGCAGTATTTT
cdr3_aa: CASKHDRRASADTQYF
clone_size: -
j_call: TRBJ2-3
v_call: TRBV12-3/TRBV12-4
d_call: -

cdr3_nt: TGTGCCAGCAGCCGCCTCTCGGGGAAAAACATTCAGTACTTC
cdr3_aa: CASSRLSGKNIQYF
clone_size: -
j_call: TRBJ2-4
v_call: TRBV3-1
d_call: -

cdr3_nt: TGTGCCAGCAGTGAAGCGGGGGGGAGAGCCTACGAGCAGTACTTC
cdr3_aa: CASSEAGGRAYEQYF
clone_size: -
j_call: TRBJ2-7
v_call: TRBV6-1
d_call: TRBD2

cdr3_nt: TGCAGTGCTTTCCTAGCGGGAGTGGATACGCAGTATTTT
cdr3_aa: CSAFLAGVDTQYF
clone_size: -
j_call: TRBJ2-3
v_call: TRBV20-1
d_call: TRBD2

cdr3_nt: TGTGCCAGCAGCGAGGGCAGGGGGCAAAACTATGGCTACACCTTC
cdr3_aa: CASSEGRGQNYGYTF
clone_size: -
j_call: TRBJ1-2
v_call: TRBV7-2
d_call: TRBD1

cdr3_nt: TGTGCCACCAGCAGAGTAAGTTGGCAGAGAGACTACGAGCAGTACTTC
cdr3_aa: CATSRVSWQRDYEQYF
clone_size: -
j_call: TRBJ2-7
v_call: TRBV15
d_call: -

cdr3_nt: TGTGCCAGCAGCCCCGGGGGACTAGCGAGCACAGATACGCAGTATTTT
cdr3_aa: CASSPGGLASTDTQYF
clone_size: -
j_call: TRBJ2-3
v_call: TRBV7-9
d_call: TRBD2

cdr3_nt: TGTGCCAGCAGTGAAGAAGAGACCCAGTACTTC
cdr3_aa: CASSEEETQYF
clone_size: many
j_call: TRBJ2-5
v_call: TRBV2
d_call: -

cdr3_nt: TGCGCCAGCAGCTCGTCTGGGGGTGTAGGTCAGCCCCAGCATTTT
cdr3_aa: CASSSSGGVGQPQHF
clone_size: few
j_call: TRBJ1-5
v_call: TRBV5-1
d_call: -

cdr3_nt: TGTGCCAGCAGTTTATTTACGCCCGACCCCTACGAGCAGTACTTC
cdr3_aa: CASSLFTPDPYEQYF
clone_size: -
j_call: TRBJ2-7
v_call: TRBV12-3/TRBV12-4
d_call: -

cdr3_nt: TGCAGCGTTGAAAGAAGCGGGAGGGCCCGGGGTGAGCAGTTCTTC
cdr3_aa: CSVERSGRARGEQFF
clone_size: -
j_call: TRBJ2-1
v_call: TRBV29-1
d_call: TRBD2

cdr3_nt: TGTGCCAGCACCGTGAATAGCGGGGGGACGCAGTATTTT
cdr3_aa: CASTVNSGGTQYF
clone_size: few
j_call: TRBJ2-3
v_call: TRBV7-3
d_call: TRBD2

cdr3_nt: TGTGCCAGCAGTCCCCCGGGGGACGACATTTTTAGTTTCTCCTACGAGCAGTACTTC
cdr3_aa: CASSPPGDDIFSFSYEQYF
clone_size: -
j_call: TRBJ2-7
v_call: TRBV12-3/TRBV12-4
d_call: -

cdr3_nt: TGTGCCAGCAGTTTCGTCCGGGAAAACAATGAGCAGTTCTTC
cdr3_aa: CASSFVRENNEQFF
clone_size: -
j_call: TRBJ2-1
v_call: TRBV12-3/TRBV12-4
d_call: -

cdr3_nt: TGTGCCAGCAGTGACTCTCGGGAGGGCCCCATGGCCTACAATGAGCAGTTCTTC
cdr3_aa: CASSDSREGPMAYNEQFF
clone_size: -
j_call: TRBJ2-1
v_call: TRBV2
d_call: TRBD2

cdr3_nt: TGTGCCAGCAGCCAAGGGGCACAGGGCCCATTATATGGCTACACCTTC
cdr3_aa: CASSQGAQGPLYGYTF
clone_size: few
j_call: TRBJ1-2
v_call: TRBV3-1
d_call: -

cdr3_nt: TGCGCCAGCAGCTTGGCCTCGGCAGAGACCCAGTACTTC
cdr3_aa: CASSLASAETQYF
clone_size: few
j_call: TRBJ2-5
v_call: TRBV5-1
d_call: -

cdr3_nt: TGTGCCGTCCTAGAACCCAGTAGATATGGCTACACCTTC
cdr3_aa: CAVLEPSRYGYTF
clone_size: -
j_call: TRBJ1-2
v_call: TRBV2
d_call: -

cdr3_nt: TGTGCCAGCAGCTTGTGGGGACAGTACTACGAGCAGTACTTC
cdr3_aa: CASSLWGQYYEQYF
clone_size: -
j_call: TRBJ2-7
v_call: TRBV7-9
d_call: TRBD1

cdr3_nt: TGTGCCAGCAGCGCGGCCGGGACAGGGAACACTGAAGCTTTCTTT
cdr3_aa: CASSAAGTGNTEAFF
clone_size: -
j_call: TRBJ1-1
v_call: TRBV7-9
d_call: TRBD1